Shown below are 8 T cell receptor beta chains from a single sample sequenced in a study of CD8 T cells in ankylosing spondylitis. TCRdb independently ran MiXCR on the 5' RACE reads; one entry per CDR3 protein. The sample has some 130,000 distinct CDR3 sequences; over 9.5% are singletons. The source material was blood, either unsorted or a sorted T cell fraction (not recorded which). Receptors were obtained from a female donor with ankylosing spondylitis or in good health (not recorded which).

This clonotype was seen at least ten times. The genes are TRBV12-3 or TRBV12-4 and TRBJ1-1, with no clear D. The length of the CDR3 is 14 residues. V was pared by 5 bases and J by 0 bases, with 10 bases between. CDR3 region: CASSPGPLNTEAFF. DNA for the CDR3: TGTGCCAGCAGTCCAGGACCCTTGAACACTGAAGCTTTCTTT.

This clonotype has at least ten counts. The CDR3 reads CASSRNRATNEKLFF. In DNA form, the CDR3 reads TGTGCCAGCTCGCGTAACAGGGCAACTAATGAAAAACTGTTTTTT. V usage is TRBV7-2 and J usage is TRBJ1-4; D is possibly TRBD1 (6 bases). The V and J ends lost 8 bases and 0 bases respectively, with 13 bases between them. The V gene's germline CDR1 is SGHTA and CDR2 FQGNSA. There are 15 residues in the CDR3. Variable domain in full (rest from reference TRBV7-2 and TRBJ1-4): GAGVSQSPSNKVTEKGKDVELRCDPISGHTALYWYRQSLGQGLEFLIYFQGNSAPDKSGLPSDRFSAERTGGSVSTLTIQRTQQEDSAVYLCASSRNRATNEKLFFGSGTQLSVL.

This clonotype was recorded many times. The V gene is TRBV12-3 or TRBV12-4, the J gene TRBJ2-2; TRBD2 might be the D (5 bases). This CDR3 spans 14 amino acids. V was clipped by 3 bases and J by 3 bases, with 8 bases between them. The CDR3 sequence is CASSFGRDTGELFF. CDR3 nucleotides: TGTGCCAGCAGTTTTGGGCGGGACACCGGGGAGCTGTTTTTT.

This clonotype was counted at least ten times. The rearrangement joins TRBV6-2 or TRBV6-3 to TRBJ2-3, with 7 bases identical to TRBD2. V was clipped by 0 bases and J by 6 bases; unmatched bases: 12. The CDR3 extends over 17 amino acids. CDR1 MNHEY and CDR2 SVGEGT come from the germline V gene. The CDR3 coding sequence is TGTGCCAGCAGTTACTCGAGTAGCGGGCCGTGGGTGGATACGCAGTATTTT. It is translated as CASSYSSSGPWVDTQYF.

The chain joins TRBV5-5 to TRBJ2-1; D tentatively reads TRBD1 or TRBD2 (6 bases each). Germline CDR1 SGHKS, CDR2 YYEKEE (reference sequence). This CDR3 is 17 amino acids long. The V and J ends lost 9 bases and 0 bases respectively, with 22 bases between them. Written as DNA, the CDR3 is TGTGCCATGGGCCCTGCGCAGGGGAGGAGCTCCTACAATGAGCAGTTCTTC. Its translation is CAMGPAQGRSSYNEQFF.

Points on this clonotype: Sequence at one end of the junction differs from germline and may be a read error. In DNA form, the CDR3 reads TGTGCCAGCAGCGAGACAGGGGACCGATACGAGCATTCCTTC. Translating it yields CASSETGDRYEHSF. This chain connects TRBV7-2 to TRBJ2-7; 8 bases map to TRBD1. CDR1 and CDR2 (germline): SGHTA, FQGNSA. The CDR3 totals 14 residues.

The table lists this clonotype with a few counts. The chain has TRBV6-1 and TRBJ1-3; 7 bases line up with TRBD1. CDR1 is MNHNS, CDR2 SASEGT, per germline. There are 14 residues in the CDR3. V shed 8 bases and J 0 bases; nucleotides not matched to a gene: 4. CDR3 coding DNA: TGTGCCAGCCGAAGGGACAGCTCTGGAAACACCATATATTTT. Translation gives CASRRDSSGNTIYF.

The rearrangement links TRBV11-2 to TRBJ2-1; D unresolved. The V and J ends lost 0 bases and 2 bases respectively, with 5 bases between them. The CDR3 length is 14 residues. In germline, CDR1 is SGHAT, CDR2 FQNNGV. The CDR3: CASSLETTYNEQFF. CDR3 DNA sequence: TGTGCCAGCAGCTTAGAGACCACCTACAATGAGCAGTTCTTC.